This T cell receptor (beta chain) was sequenced in a study of blood T cell repertoires in COVID-19. This CDR3 is 16 amino acids long. The ends lost 0 bases at V and 4 bases at J; junction bases unmatched: 8. Germline values: CDR1 MNHEY, CDR2 SVGEGT. TCRdb's table, derived via immunoSEQ multiplex PCR, lists solely in-frame clones and lacks some. The repertoire holds under 200,000 clones, with approximately 80% as singletons. The specimen sequenced was peripheral blood. V is TRBV6-2 or TRBV6-3 and J is TRBJ1-1, with 7 nucleotides matching TRBD1. The clonotype was recovered from a human donor in a cohort sampled during active COVID-19. The CDR3 reads CASSYSFNRGGTEAFF. The CDR3 DNA is TGTGCCAGCAGTTACTCATTTAACAGGGGAGGCACTGAAGCTTTCTTT.